This T cell receptor (beta chain) was identified during a study of T cells after yellow fever vaccination. In the study overall: SMART-Seq v4 Ultra Low Input prepared the low-cell-number fractions.

Study-level points and caveats: Few clonotypes appeared in both CD4 and CD8 compartments. Abundant bulk-population clonotypes could contaminate the FACS-sorted repertoires. Subsequent booster samples again held most clones from primary vaccination (96% CD4, roughly 91% CD8).

One entry per CDR3 protein results from TCRdb running MiXCR on the 5' RACE reads. The data hold 340,000 or so distinct CDR3 sequences, with around 13% observed a single time. CDR1 and CDR2 (germline): MNHNS, SASEGT. V gave up 2 bases and J gave up 3 bases, with 11 bases separating them. The CDR3 covers 14 residues. This clonotype was seen a handful of times. Its matching antigen is unknown. This receptor was obtained from a man aged 18 to 29 who received the YFV17D yellow fever vaccine. The chain is built from TRBV6-1 and TRBJ2-7, with D unresolved. Specimen: CD4+ T cells sorted from PBMCs, collected 15 days after the yellow fever booster vaccination. The CDR3 sequence is CASSEQWLGYEQYV. For the CDR3, the DNA is TGTGCCAGCAGTGAACAGTGGCTTGGCTACGAGCAGTACGTC.